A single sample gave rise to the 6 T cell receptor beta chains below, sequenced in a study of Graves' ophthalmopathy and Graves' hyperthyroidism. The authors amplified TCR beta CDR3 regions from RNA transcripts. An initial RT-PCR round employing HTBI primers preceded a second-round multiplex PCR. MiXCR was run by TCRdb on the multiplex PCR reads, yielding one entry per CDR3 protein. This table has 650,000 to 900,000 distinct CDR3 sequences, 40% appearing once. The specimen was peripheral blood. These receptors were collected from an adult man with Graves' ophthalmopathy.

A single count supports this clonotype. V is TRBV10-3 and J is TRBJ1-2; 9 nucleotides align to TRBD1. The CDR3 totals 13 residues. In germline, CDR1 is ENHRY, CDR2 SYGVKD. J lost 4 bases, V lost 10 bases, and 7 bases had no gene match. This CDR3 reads CATGQGKFYGYTF. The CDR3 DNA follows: TGTGCCACCGGACAGGGGAAATTCTATGGCTACACCTTC.

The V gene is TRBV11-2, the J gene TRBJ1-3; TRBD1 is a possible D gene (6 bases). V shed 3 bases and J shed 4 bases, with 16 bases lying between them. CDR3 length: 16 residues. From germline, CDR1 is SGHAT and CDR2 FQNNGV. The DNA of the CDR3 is TGTGCCAGCAGCTTGCACAGGGCTTTGCCCGGAAACACCATATATTTT. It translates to CASSLHRALPGNTIYF. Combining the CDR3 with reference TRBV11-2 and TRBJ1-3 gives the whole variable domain EAGVAQSPRYKIIEKRQSVAFWCNPISGHATLYWYQQILGQGPKLLIQFQNNGVVDDSQLPKDRFSAERLKGVDSTLKIQPAKLEDSAVYLCASSLHRALPGNTIYFGEGSWLTVV.

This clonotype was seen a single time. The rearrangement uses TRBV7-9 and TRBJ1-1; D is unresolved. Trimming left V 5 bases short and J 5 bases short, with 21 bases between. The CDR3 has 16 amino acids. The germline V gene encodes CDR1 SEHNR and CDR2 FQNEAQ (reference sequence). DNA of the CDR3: TGTGCCAGCAGCAAAACCCCTATGTCCCCCGTTACTGAAGCTTTCTTT. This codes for CASSKTPMSPVTEAFF.

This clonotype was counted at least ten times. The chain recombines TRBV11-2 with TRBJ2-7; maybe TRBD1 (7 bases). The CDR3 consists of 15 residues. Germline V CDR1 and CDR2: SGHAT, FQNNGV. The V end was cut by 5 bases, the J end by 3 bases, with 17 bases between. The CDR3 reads CASSTRRRGLYEQYF. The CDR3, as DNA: TGTGCCAGCAGCACCAGGAGGAGGGGGCTCTACGAGCAGTACTTC.

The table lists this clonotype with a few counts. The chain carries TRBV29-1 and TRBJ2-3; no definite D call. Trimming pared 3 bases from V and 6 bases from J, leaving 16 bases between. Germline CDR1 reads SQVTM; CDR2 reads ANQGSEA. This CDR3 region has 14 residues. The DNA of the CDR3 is TGCAGCGTTGAGTATATTAAAGGTGCGGATACGCAGTATTTT. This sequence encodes CSVEYIKGADTQYF.

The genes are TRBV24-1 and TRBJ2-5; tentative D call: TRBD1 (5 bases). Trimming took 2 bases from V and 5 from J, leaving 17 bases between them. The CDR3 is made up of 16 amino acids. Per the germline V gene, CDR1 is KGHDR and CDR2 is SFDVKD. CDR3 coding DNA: TGTGCCACCAGTGATTCTGATGTGGGGCGAAGGGAGACCCAGTACTTC. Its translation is CATSDSDVGRRETQYF.